This TCR beta chain was profiled in a study of early stage breast cancer tumors (dated by TCRdb to 2016 to 2017). Study-wide context: Of the roughly 17 invasive breast tumors, about a dozen were found to be estrogen receptor-positive, progesterone receptor-positive and HER2-negative. Of the roughly twelve ER+/PR+/HER2- tumors, eight were classified as invasive ductal carcinomas and four as invasive lobular carcinomas. The average read coverage per sample was about 10-fold. Across all samples, 2 million to 3 million templates representing approximately 1,000,000 unique clonotypes were detected. The paper as a whole reports these results and caveats: Because the cohort was small, a breakdown by tumor subtype could not be done. Compared with adjacent normal breast tissue, tumors had 2.5 to 3-fold higher T cell density and higher clonality. Greater similarity was observed between blood and normal breast repertoires than between blood and tumor repertoires, and tumor was distinguished from normal in about 90% of the 16 patients when each tissue was compared with blood. Chain pairing and functional markers such as CD4, CD8 and FOXP3 were not captured by bulk genomic DNA sequencing of unsorted cells. Enriched TCRB sequences shared across patients were found to be mostly commonly generated sequences that were unlikely to play an important role in the tumor microenvironment.

The study profiled bulk TCR beta-chain repertoires in matched peripheral blood, tumor and adjacent normal breast tissue taken from about 15 patients with early-stage breast cancer. Before surgery, about 4.5-10 mL of whole blood was collected into EDTA tubes and then processed within 2 hours. Peripheral blood mononuclear cells were isolated by Ficoll-Paque centrifugation in SepMate-50 tubes. For storage in liquid nitrogen, PBMCs were cryopreserved as aliquots of 2 to 4 million cells in roughly 90% FBS with around 10% DMSO. The Qiagen AllPrep DNA/RNA Mini kit was used to extract genomic DNA. The CDR3 measures 12 amino acids from cysteine to phenylalanine. CDR3 DNA is the only sequence kept; it has 36 bases, read in frame from the first base. A distance of 10 bases separates the germline ends of V and J, which lose 5 bases and 4 bases respectively. As encoded in the germline V gene, CDR1 is SQVTM while CDR2 is ANQGSEA.

Each sample was amplified as two independent genomic DNA replicates: roughly 0.5 ug for blood and approximately 1.5 ug for tumor or normal breast. Following the manufacturer's instructions, the ImmunoSeq Intro kit was used to carry out TCRB sequencing on genomic DNA. For absolute quantification, the roughly 33-cycle multiplex PCR included proprietary primers along with spike-in control sequences. Single-end 150-bp reads were used to sequence an 87-bp fragment spanning the CDR3 plus the flanking V and J genes. Each lane of an Illumina MiSeq running version 3.0 chemistry carried seven multiplexed samples, with two replicates apiece. Regarding the original processing steps: The vendor's proprietary pipeline handled the raw data processing, merging both replicates into a single result for each sample. A clonotype was defined as productive rearrangements that share the same V-gene family, CDR3 amino acid sequence and J-gene segment. Clonality was computed as 1 minus the normalized Shannon entropy (Pielou evenness) of TCRB abundances. T cell density was estimated by dividing total templates by the number of input cells inferred from the DNA input amount. Recon with default parameters was used to estimate total repertoire diversity and clonality. A clonotype counted as tumor-enriched if its abundance in tumor exceeded 0.1% and was at least 32-fold higher than its abundance in normal breast. Sourced from immuneACCESS, this table was stored by TCRdb with only in-frame sequences that have V and J called. A share of the clones is absent; for the studies checked, an unresolved V gene accounts for under half, and the remainder has no known explanation. V, J and clone size reflect that table, while D and trimming were determined from the DNA. For this sample there are 40,000 to 60,000 clones; approximately 80% appear just once. Of the sample, 1.3% to 1.5% is held by the ten largest clones.

Regarding this clone: Its antigen is currently not known. No quality values exist for individual bases; no much larger clone is one base distant.

This sequence originates from a person between 50 and 60 years old with breast cancer. This sequence uses TRBV29-1 and TRBJ2-3, with no reliable assignment of the D segment. The specimen was blood. The CDR3 protein: CSVKYGSDTQYF. At the DNA level, the sequence is TGCAGCGTTAAATACGGGTCAGATACGCAGTATTTT.